A single sample gave rise to the 13 T cell receptor beta chains below, sequenced in a study of T cell repertoires in cytomegalovirus infection. TCRdb recomputed calls from the reads with MiXCR, one row per CDR3 protein. The sample has roughly 990,000 distinct CDR3 sequences, roughly 30% seen once. These receptors' antigens are unknown. This material consisted of cultured CD8+ T cells from PBMCs, taken from culture after CMV antigen stimulation. All receptors derive from a human donor in good health (CMV status not recorded). Some clones in this sample may be carry-over from other donors' samples.

The V and J genes are TRBV6-6 and TRBJ2-1, with D maybe TRBD1 (6 bases). This CDR3 comprises 13 residues. Looked up from germline, CDR1 is MNHNY and CDR2 is SVGAGI (reference sequence). V was shortened by 6 bases and J by 5 bases, with 11 bases between the two germline ends. The CDR3 region is CASRWTVNNEQFF. For the CDR3, the DNA is TGTGCCAGCAGATGGACAGTAAACAATGAGCAGTTCTTC.

The chain couples TRBV2 to TRBJ1-2; D possibly corresponds to TRBD1 (5 bases). The CDR3 is made up of 14 amino acids. The V and J ends lost 8 bases and 2 bases respectively, with 15 bases between them. CDR1 and CDR2 from the germline V gene are SNHLY and FYNNEI. CDR3 sequence: CASRGRSRNYGYTF. The CDR3, as DNA: TGTGCCAGCCGGGGCCGCTCGCGAAACTATGGCTACACCTTC.

The V call is TRBV3-1, the J call TRBJ2-6, with a tentative D call TRBD2 (6 bases). CDR1 and CDR2 from the germline V gene are LGHDT and YNNKEL (reference sequence). The CDR3 has 17 amino acids. V lost 4 bases, J lost 0 bases, and 13 bases lay in between. CDR3 amino acids: CASSRDSAFSGANVLTF. For the CDR3, the DNA is TGTGCCAGCAGCCGGGACTCTGCCTTCTCTGGGGCCAACGTCCTGACTTTC.

Only a few counts were recorded for this clonotype. The chain joins TRBV20-1 to TRBJ2-1; TRBD2 might be the D (7 bases). Trimming pared 3 bases from V and 8 bases from J, leaving 17 bases between. The CDR3 is made up of 14 amino acids. Germline V gives CDR1 DFQATT, CDR2 SNEGSKA (reference sequence). The CDR3 sequence is CSAREGGVRDEQFF. In nucleotides, the CDR3 is TGCAGTGCTAGGGAGGGGGGGGTTCGAGATGAGCAGTTCTTC.

With respect to this clonotype: This could be a read error, since a much larger clone is one nucleotide away. The chain recombines TRBV7-6 with TRBJ2-3; D possibly matches TRBD1 or TRBD2 (5 bases each). The CDR3 length is 15 residues. Germline CDR1 reads SGHVS; CDR2 reads FNYEAQ. Trimming took 1 base from V and 4 from J, leaving 12 bases between them. The CDR3 bases are TGTGCCAGCAGCTTAGTGGGACGGTCCCCAGATACGCAGTATTTT. It encodes CASSLVGRSPDTQYF.

A remark on this clonotype: A much larger clone differs from this one at a single base, so this may be a read error. The genes are TRBV7-3 and TRBJ2-2, with a weak D call TRBD2 (5 bases). The CDR3 totals 16 residues. Germline V gene lookup returns CDR1 SGHTA and CDR2 FQGTGA. CDR3 nucleotide sequence: TGTGCCAACAGCTTAACGGACTCACTAGTGCCCGGGGAGCTGTTTTTT. Protein sequence: CANSLTDSLVPGELFF.

This clonotype occurred once. The genes are TRBV6-6 and TRBJ1-1; D uncertain. Germline V CDR1 and CDR2: MNHNY, SVGAGI (reference sequence). The ends were cut back, 7 bases at V and 10 bases at J, with 16 bases in the middle. The CDR3 is 12 residues long. CDR3 sequence: CASTSRGISAFF. The CDR3 DNA follows: TGTGCCAGCACCTCCCGAGGGATTTCAGCTTTCTTT.

J is TRBJ1-3 and V is TRBV2; a weak D match, TRBD1 (6 bases). Germline-derived CDR1 and CDR2 are SNHLY and FYNNEI. Trimming pared 4 bases from V and 4 bases from J, leaving 14 bases between. The CDR3 sequence is 15 residues long. This CDR3 reads CASSVGGGLGNTIYF. The CDR3, as DNA: TGTGCCAGCAGTGTTGGAGGGGGGCTCGGAAACACCATATATTTT. Full variable domain (missing parts from reference TRBV2 and TRBJ1-3): EPEVTQTPSHQVTQMGQEVILRCVPISNHLYFYWYRQILGQKVEFLVSFYNNEISEKSEIFDDQFSVERPDGSNFTLKIRSTKLEDSAMYFCASSVGGGLGNTIYFGEGSWLTVV.

The chain employs TRBV6-1 and TRBJ1-1; a weak D match, TRBD1 (5 bases). Between the trimmed V and J ends, which lost 5 bases and 7 bases, there was a span of 14 bases. Germline V gives CDR1 MNHNS, CDR2 SASEGT. The CDR3 is made up of 13 amino acids. This CDR3 reads CASSSGHPNEAFF. In nucleotides, the CDR3 is TGTGCCAGCAGTTCCGGACACCCTAATGAAGCTTTCTTT.

The V and J genes are TRBV27 and TRBJ2-7; possible D gene TRBD1, 6 bases. CDR3 length: 15 amino acids. CDR1 MNHEY and CDR2 SMNVEV come from the germline V gene (reference sequence). V lost 3 bases, J lost 0 bases, and 12 bases lay in between. In DNA form, the CDR3 reads TGTGCCAGCAGTTTCTCCGACAGGTCCTCCTACGAGCAGTACTTC. Translated: CASSFSDRSSYEQYF.

Regarding this clonotype: The junction departs from germline at one end; a sequencing error may be responsible. For the CDR3, the DNA is TGTGTCAGCAGTTTTAGGGAGACCCAGTACTTC. Translating gives CVSSFRETQYF. The V gene is TRBV12-3 or TRBV12-4, the J gene TRBJ2-5; D ambiguous. The CDR3 consists of 11 residues.

V is TRBV6-6 and J is TRBJ2-7; perhaps TRBD1 as D (5 bases). The CDR3 spans 16 residues. Germline values: CDR1 MNHNY, CDR2 SVGAGI (reference sequence). The ends were cut back, 2 bases at V and 3 bases at J, with 17 bases in the middle. The CDR3 region is CASSYDAGHLVYEQYV. In nucleotides, the CDR3 is TGTGCCAGCAGTTACGATGCAGGACACCTAGTCTACGAGCAGTACGTC.

The J gene is TRBJ2-1, the V gene TRBV6-2 or TRBV6-3, with D possibly matching TRBD2 (5 bases). The V gene lost 7 bases and the J gene lost 7 bases, with 17 bases spanning the gap. Per the germline V gene, CDR1 is MNHEY and CDR2 is SVGEGT. The CDR3 contains 14 residues. The CDR3 sequence: CASTLTRVNNEQFF. The DNA of the CDR3 is TGTGCCAGCACGCTTACGAGGGTAAATAATGAGCAGTTCTTC.